This TCR beta chain came from a study of OX40 agonist ivuxolimab in advanced cancers. The overall study: As their treatment, patients were administered ivuxolimab, an agonistic anti-OX40 (CD134) antibody. Patients were infused with ivuxolimab every 2 weeks at 0.01 to 10 mg/kg. Hepatocellular carcinoma, melanoma, renal cell or head and neck cancer was diagnosed in the dose-escalation patients.

Concerning this clone: Antigen: not known.

General study results and limits: Some nonresponders also had low normalized T-cell clonal expansion.

Assay: immunoSEQ multiplex PCR; the TCRdb copy retains only in-frame clones and omits some. This table has 75,000 to 100,000 clones, 92% appearing once. This CDR3 has 14 amino acids. Trimming removed 6 bases at V and 5 bases at J, with 16 bases between. Germline CDR1 is MNHEY and CDR2 is SMNVEV (reference sequence). This chain links TRBV27 with TRBJ2-5; possibly TRBD1 for D (6 bases). This clonotype originated in an adult with an advanced solid tumor such as melanoma, head and neck, liver or kidney cancer. This specimen was CD4+ or CD8+ T cells sorted from blood, taken in a trial of the OX40 agonist ivuxolimab. CDR3 sequence reads: CASSVRGGLETQYF. CDR3 bases: TGTGCCAGCAGCGTACGAGGGGGTCTGGAGACCCAGTACTTC.